This TCR beta chain emerged from a study of CD8+ T cells in alopecia areata. As for the study in general: A regimen of oral tofacitinib, 5 to 10 mg twice daily, was given to treated patients. Dosing spanned 6 to 18 months on tofacitinib, then 6 months off drug.

This clone was seen once. Reverse transcription of extracted RNA yielded cDNA, which provided the sequencing template. TCRdb's table, derived via immunoSEQ multiplex PCR, lists solely in-frame clones and lacks some. Of 150,000 or so clones listed, approximately 87% are singletons. The germline V and J ends were trimmed by 4 bases and 0 bases, with 12 bases remaining between them. This CDR3 comprises 15 residues. Germline values: CDR1 SNHLY, CDR2 FYNNEI. PBMCs were stained for CD3, CD4 and CD8, and CD4+ and CD8+ T cells were sorted. The rearrangement joins TRBV2 to TRBJ2-5, with no clear D. This clonotype was obtained from a human donor with alopecia areata. The sample was CD8+ T cells sorted from blood, taken at week 0. As DNA, the CDR3 is TGTGCCAGCAGTGTAGAAGAGCAGTACCAAGAGACCCAGTACTTC. It codes for CASSVEEQYQETQYF.